The clone carrying this T cell receptor (beta chain) was found a few times. Germline V gene sequence: CDR1 KGHDR, CDR2 SFDVKD. This CDR3 is 15 amino acids long. With 11 bases clipped from V and 5 bases from J, the junction kept 14 bases outside the gene matches. The treatment denotes: around 19 received Ad26.COV2.S at low or high dose, single or two shots; roughly five received placebo; per-sample allocation not given. Collection of samples fell on day 63 after the first vaccine or placebo injection. Wuhan-strain spike was delivered by a replication-incompetent Ad26 vector. This sample is drawn from a study of Ad26.COV2.S vaccination and SARS-CoV-2 variants. Turning to the study itself: Participants got Ad26.COV2.S intramuscularly, once or twice 56 days apart.

Data came from immunoSEQ multiplex PCR; TCRdb stores just in-frame clones and leaves some out. Of fewer than 400,000 clones in the sample, just under 85% are singletons; the top ten hold around 2.2%. The sequence came from a person between 18 and 60 years old who received the Ad26.COV2.S COVID-19 vaccine or a placebo. The source was peripheral blood, collected in a trial of Ad26.COV2.S vaccine versus placebo. The J gene is TRBJ1-5, the V gene TRBV24-1; 7 bases align to TRBD1. CDR3 amino acids: CANKPTGRGYQPQHF. The CDR3 coding sequence is TGTGCCAACAAACCGACAGGGAGGGGCTATCAGCCCCAGCATTTT.